This record covers a single TCR beta chain. This entry comes from a study of blood T cell repertoires in COVID-19. Original data processing: Reference gene primer amplification yielded estimated nucleated cell counts. Libraries were prepared by immunoSEQ multiplex PCR; TCRdb keeps only in-frame clonotypes and omits some of them. V, J and clone size were drawn from that table, and D and trimming were deduced from the DNA. The sample records about 370,000 clones, 80% to 90% being singletons. Two consecutive negative NP/OP PCR tests, clearance, or resolved symptoms defined Cohort 3 recovery. Sample: PBMCs or T cells enriched from blood (not recorded which). This receptor was obtained from a man between 18 and 29 years old who had recovered from COVID-19.

CDR3 in amino acids: CASRLKREELFF. As DNA, the CDR3 is TGTGCCAGCAGATTAAAGCGGGAGGAGCTGTTTTTT. The chain joins TRBV2 to TRBJ2-2; 7 nucleotides align to TRBD2. Germline CDR1 SNHLY, CDR2 FYNNEI. The CDR3 loop spans 12 amino acids. J was trimmed by 10 bases and V by 6 bases; bases with no gene match: 5.